One sample yielded the 31 T cell receptor beta chains listed below, sequenced in a study of identical twins. Each CDR3 protein gets one entry after TCRdb re-called the 5' RACE reads with MiXCR. The sample contains 250,000 or so distinct CDR3 sequences, approximately 8% of which appear only once. These sequences were also reported in another study, on yellow fever vaccine responses in identical twins.

Material: CD8+ T cells sorted from blood. Receptor source: a woman in her late teens or twenties in good health.

To note about this clonotype: A much more abundant neighbour one base away suggests this may be a read error. The rearrangement uses TRBV7-6 and TRBJ2-1, with TRBD2 matching over 10 bases. Germline CDR1 reads SGHVS; CDR2 reads FNYEAQ. V was pared by 5 bases and J by 5 bases, with 12 bases of the junction left unmatched. CDR3 length: 17 amino acids. CDR3 loop: CASSRRSSGSLHNEQFF. The CDR3 nucleotides read TGTGCCAGCAGCCGACGGTCTAGCGGGAGTCTCCACAATGAGCAGTTCTTC.

This clonotype was observed at least ten times. The rearrangement uses TRBV5-6 and TRBJ2-7; D uncertain. The CDR3 runs to 12 residues. The V gene lost 2 bases and the J gene lost 6 bases, with 9 bases spanning the gap. Germline lookup yields CDR1 SGHDT and CDR2 YYEEEE. CDR3 region: CASSLKAVEQYF. For the CDR3, the DNA is TGTGCCAGCAGCTTAAAGGCGGTCGAGCAGTACTTC.

This clonotype was detected ten times or more. V is TRBV27 and J is TRBJ2-1; D is possibly TRBD2 (6 bases). Germline CDR1 reads MNHEY; CDR2 reads SMNVEV (reference sequence). The CDR3 totals 16 residues. V lost 6 bases and J 4 bases, leaving 19 bases between the germline ends. CDR3 in amino acids: CASSLEAGLGYNEQFF. Written as DNA, the CDR3 is TGTGCCAGCAGCCTAGAGGCGGGACTTGGGTACAATGAGCAGTTCTTC.

This chain links TRBV29-1 with TRBJ2-1; TRBD2 aligns across 13 bases. The germline V gene has CDR1 SQVTM and CDR2 ANQGSEA. V shed 3 bases, J shed 4 bases, and the junction held 12 bases outside the gene matches. This CDR3 comprises 18 residues. Written as DNA, the CDR3 is TGCAGCGTTGATAATCCCCCCGGGACTAGCGGGGATTACAATGAGCAGTTCTTC. It is translated as CSVDNPPGTSGDYNEQFF.

This clonotype was counted between two and nine times. The CDR3 is CASSALASTDTQYF. CDR3 nucleotide sequence: TGTGCCAGCAGCGCACTGGCGAGCACAGATACGCAGTATTTT. V usage is TRBV5-6 and J usage is TRBJ2-3, with unresolved D. Germline values: CDR1 SGHDT, CDR2 YYEEEE. The CDR3 extends over 14 amino acids. The germline V and J ends were trimmed by 4 bases and 0 bases, with 9 bases remaining between them.

This clonotype was observed a handful of times. V usage is TRBV29-1 and J usage is TRBJ2-5, with 7 bases identical to TRBD2. CDR3 length: 12 residues. The germline CDR1 and CDR2 sequences are SQVTM and ANQGSEA. V lost 4 bases and J lost 7; bases outside the gene matches: 6. The CDR3 spells CSVVHSGGTQYF. CDR3 in DNA: TGCAGCGTTGTCCACTCGGGAGGGACCCAGTACTTC.

This clonotype has ten or more counts. CDR3 coding DNA: TGTGCCAGCAGTCCGAGCGGTTCCTACGAGCAGTACTTC. Amino acids: CASSPSGSYEQYF. J is TRBJ2-7 and V is TRBV28; D possibly corresponds to TRBD2 (5 bases). With 5 bases removed from V and 1 base from J, the gap between germline ends came to 9 bases. The germline CDR1 and CDR2 sequences are MDHEN and SYDVKM. The CDR3 covers 13 residues.

This clonotype was seen a few times. The gene calls are TRBV7-9 and TRBJ2-7; 11 bases map to TRBD2. This CDR3 contains 14 residues. The ends lost 7 bases at V and 1 base at J; junction bases unmatched: 3. Germline V CDR1 and CDR2: SEHNR, FQNEAQ (reference sequence). CDR3 amino acids: CASTIAGGSYEQYF. Written as DNA, the CDR3 is TGTGCCAGCACCATAGCGGGAGGGTCCTACGAGCAGTACTTC.

Only a few counts were recorded for this clonotype. This chain connects TRBV29-1 to TRBJ1-2; 7 nucleotides agree with TRBD1. CDR3 length: 13 residues. V dropped 6 bases and J dropped 6; count of bases not matched to a gene: 10. Germline-derived CDR1 and CDR2 are SQVTM and ANQGSEA. CDR3 protein: CSVPDQGEDGYTF. The CDR3 DNA reads TGCAGCGTCCCGGATCAGGGGGAAGATGGCTACACCTTC.

The chain is built from TRBV15 and TRBJ2-1, with TRBD2 matching 7 bases. Germline CDR1 and CDR2: LNHNV and YYDKDF (reference sequence). The CDR3 contains 17 residues. The junction had 6 bases not matched to a gene; V was cut back by 1 base and J by 0 bases. In DNA form, the CDR3 reads TGTGCCACCAGCAGAGTCCCAGCGGGGAGCTCCTACAATGAGCAGTTCTTC. Its protein is CATSRVPAGSSYNEQFF.

This chain uses TRBV20-1 with TRBJ1-6, with D maybe TRBD1 (5 bases). V lost 0 bases and J lost 5, with 14 bases in between. Germline CDR1 is DFQATT and CDR2 is SNEGSKA (reference sequence). This CDR3 has 16 residues. CDR3 region: CSARDLGGLNNSPLHF. The DNA of the CDR3 is TGCAGTGCTAGAGATCTGGGGGGTCTAAATAATTCACCCCTCCACTTT.

The sample holds a few counts of this clonotype. V is TRBV5-5 and J is TRBJ2-1; D is possibly TRBD1 or TRBD2 (5 bases each). Looked up from germline, CDR1 is SGHKS and CDR2 is YYEKEE (reference sequence). This CDR3 has 12 residues. Trimming pared 7 bases from V and 5 bases from J, leaving 10 bases between. CDR3 protein: CASGGPHNEQFF. CDR3 coding DNA: TGTGCCAGCGGGGGACCACACAATGAGCAGTTCTTC.

This clonotype was counted at least ten times. V is TRBV12-3 or TRBV12-4 and J is TRBJ2-1; 7 nucleotides align to TRBD1. This CDR3 is 12 amino acids long. The V segment lost 6 bases and the J segment 8 bases; nucleotides outside the gene matches: 4. The CDR3: CASSPQGDEQFF. CDR3 bases: TGTGCCAGCAGCCCCCAGGGGGATGAGCAGTTCTTC.

In this sample, this clonotype turned up a few times. CDR3 in amino acids: CAISESGATNEKLFF. For the CDR3, the DNA is TGTGCCATCAGTGAGTCTGGCGCAACTAATGAAAAACTGTTTTTT. V gene TRBV10-3 combines with J gene TRBJ1-4; D ambiguous. Germline loops: CDR1 ENHRY, CDR2 SYGVKD. V was cut by 0 bases and J by 0 bases, with 5 bases left in between. The CDR3 contains 15 residues.

This clonotype was seen a handful of times. The CDR3 region is CASSFGIDTQYF. The CDR3 region has the DNA TGCGCCAGCAGCTTCGGGATAGATACGCAGTATTTT. V usage is TRBV5-1 and J usage is TRBJ2-3; possibly TRBD2 for D (5 bases). In germline, CDR1 is SGHRS, CDR2 YFSETQ. With 2 bases removed from V and 5 bases from J, the gap between germline ends came to 6 bases. The CDR3 is made up of 12 amino acids.

This sequence joins TRBV7-6 and TRBJ2-1, with a weak D call TRBD2 (7 bases). The germline V gene encodes CDR1 SGHVS and CDR2 FNYEAQ. The CDR3 is 15 residues long. Trimming took off 4 bases at V and 6 bases at J, with 16 bases between the two ends. The CDR3 DNA is TGTGCCAGCAGCTCCCCCGGGGGGCTTAGCAATGAGCAGTTCTTC. Amino acid sequence: CASSSPGGLSNEQFF.

The chain combines TRBV14 with TRBJ2-1, with D uncertain. Trimming removed 2 bases from V and 5 bases from J, with 13 bases in between. The CDR3 loop spans 15 amino acids. CDR1 SGHDN and CDR2 FVKESK come from the germline V gene. The DNA of the CDR3 is TGTGCCAGCAGCCAACCTACAGCGATTAACAATGAGCAGTTCTTC. Translated: CASSQPTAINNEQFF. The complete variable domain, with remaining parts taken from reference TRBV14 and TRBJ2-1, reads EAGVTQFPSHSVIEKGQTVTLRCDPISGHDNLYWYRRVMGKEIKFLLHFVKESKQDESGMPNNRFLAERTGGTYSTLKVQPAELEDSGVYFCASSQPTAINNEQFFGPGTRLTVL.

This clonotype has only a few counts. The rearrangement joins TRBV4-2 to TRBJ1-4, with D unclear. This CDR3 contains 19 residues. Per germline, CDR1 LGHNA and CDR2 YNFKEQ. The germline V and J ends were trimmed by 4 bases and 3 bases, with 24 bases remaining between them. CDR3 DNA sequence: TGTGCCAGCAGCCCCGAGTTGCGTTCGCTTATGGTATCTAATGAAAAACTGTTTTTT. Amino acids: CASSPELRSLMVSNEKLFF.

This clonotype appeared a few times. J is TRBJ2-7 and V is TRBV6-1, with no clear D. The CDR3 loop spans 11 amino acids. Looked up from germline, CDR1 is MNHNS and CDR2 is SASEGT. V gave up 10 bases and J gave up 0 bases, with 7 bases separating them. The CDR3 spells CATLVSYEQYF. The CDR3 DNA reads as TGTGCCACCCTCGTCTCCTACGAGCAGTACTTC.

This clonotype turned up a few times. The rearrangement uses TRBV20-1 and TRBJ2-7; D unclear. The CDR3 length is 14 residues. Between the trimmed V and J ends, which lost 5 bases and 2 bases, there was a span of 16 bases. CDR1 and CDR2 from the germline V gene are DFQATT and SNEGSKA (reference sequence). CDR3 protein: CSAWRLLRPYEQYF. In DNA form, the CDR3 reads TGCAGTGCTTGGAGACTGCTGAGACCCTACGAGCAGTACTTC.

This clonotype was recorded many times. In DNA form, the CDR3 reads TGCAGCGTTGAGGGGGACTCCTACAATGAGCAGTTCTTC. Encoded protein: CSVEGDSYNEQFF. The V gene is TRBV29-1, the J gene TRBJ2-1, with D possibly called TRBD1 or TRBD2 (5 bases each). Trimming removed 3 bases at V and 0 bases at J, with 6 bases between. CDR3 length equals 13 residues. CDR1 is SQVTM and CDR2 is ANQGSEA in the germline V gene.

This clonotype turned up a few times. This chain joins TRBV14 and TRBJ2-5; 7 positions agree with TRBD1. The CDR3 totals 17 residues. Germline values: CDR1 SGHDN, CDR2 FVKESK. V was clipped by 1 base and J by 4 bases; unmatched bases: 12. CDR3 amino acids: CASSQAPGTEEIETQYF. CDR3 nucleotides: TGTGCCAGCAGCCAAGCCCCCGGGACAGAAGAAATAGAGACCCAGTACTTC.

The table lists this clonotype with many counts. The V and J genes are TRBV2 and TRBJ2-2; 9 bases are shared with TRBD1. CDR1 and CDR2 (germline): SNHLY, FYNNEI. This CDR3 has 15 amino acids. The trim removed 8 bases at V and 6 bases at J, leaving 10 bases unmatched. The CDR3 bases are TGTGCCAGCGGGGATCCCGGGACAGGGTCCGGGGAGCTGTTTTTT. Amino acid sequence: CASGDPGTGSGELFF.

For the CDR3, the DNA is TGTGCCAGCAGCCCGATACTAGCGTTCCCCGGCGATGAGCAGTTCTTC. It codes for CASSPILAFPGDEQFF. This chain links TRBV7-9 with TRBJ2-1; 7 bases line up with TRBD2. V lost 5 bases, J lost 8 bases, and 15 bases stayed unmatched. CDR1 and CDR2 from the germline V gene are SEHNR and FQNEAQ (reference sequence). The CDR3 runs 16 residues.

This clonotype was seen ten or more times. The genes are TRBV5-1 and TRBJ1-2; 7 bases line up with TRBD1. The V gene's germline CDR1 is SGHRS and CDR2 YFSETQ. This CDR3 has 16 amino acids. Losses at the gene ends were 0 bases for V and 3 bases for J; bases not matched to a gene: 8. The CDR3 sequence: CASSLGDSLPDYGYTF. In DNA form, the CDR3 reads TGCGCCAGCAGCTTGGGGGACAGCCTACCGGACTATGGCTACACCTTC.

The chain employs TRBV7-9 and TRBJ1-3; D ambiguous. Germline V gives CDR1 SEHNR, CDR2 FQNEAQ (reference sequence). This CDR3 has 16 amino acids. The V end lost 5 bases, the J end lost 0 bases, and 14 bases lay between the germline ends. The DNA for the CDR3 is TGTGCCAGCAGCCACGACGGGCTGAGCTCTGGAAACACCATATATTTT. Translated: CASSHDGLSSGNTIYF.

The genes are TRBV20-1 and TRBJ2-4; D is possibly TRBD2 (6 bases). Looked up from germline, CDR1 is DFQATT and CDR2 is SNEGSKA (reference sequence). The V and J ends lost 4 bases and 0 bases respectively, with 16 bases between them. The CDR3 extends over 16 amino acids. CDR3 residues: CSAIGGRPLAKNIQYF. CDR3 nucleotides: TGCAGTGCTATAGGAGGGAGGCCCTTAGCCAAAAACATTCAGTACTTC.

This sequence joins TRBV9 and TRBJ2-1, with TRBD1 as a possible D gene (6 bases). Germline V CDR1 and CDR2: SGDLS, YYNGEE. The CDR3 covers 18 residues. Trimming took 0 bases from V and 1 from J, leaving 17 bases between them. The CDR3 region is CASSVASGARGSYNEQFF. The CDR3 region has the DNA TGTGCCAGCAGCGTAGCCTCAGGGGCGCGTGGTTCCTACAATGAGCAGTTCTTC.

This clonotype occurred many times. The V and J genes are TRBV7-6 and TRBJ2-1; tentative D call: TRBD2 (5 bases). This CDR3 has 14 residues. Germline assignment: CDR1 SGHVS and CDR2 FNYEAQ. Trimming took 2 bases from V and 5 from J, leaving 10 bases between them. In nucleotides, the CDR3 is TGTGCCAGCAGCTTATTAGGGAGAAACAATGAGCAGTTCTTC. It translates to CASSLLGRNNEQFF.

The sample holds many counts of this clonotype. V and J are TRBV20-1 and TRBJ2-3; TRBD2 matches at 9 bases. V was pared by 4 bases and J by 4 bases, with 3 bases of the junction left unmatched. There are 13 residues in the CDR3. Germline V gene sequence: CDR1 DFQATT, CDR2 SNEGSKA (reference sequence). CDR3 in DNA: TGCAGTGCTATAGAGCGGGAGGCAGATACGCAGTATTTT. This translates into CSAIEREADTQYF.

This clonotype was observed at least ten times. The chain joins TRBV5-1 to TRBJ1-1; the D gene is possibly TRBD1 (5 bases). Germline assignment: CDR1 SGHRS and CDR2 YFSETQ. V lost 1 base and J 1 base, leaving 11 bases between the germline ends. The CDR3 has 15 amino acids. CDR3 in amino acids: CASSLTGHGNTEAFF. Here the CDR3 DNA reads TGCGCCAGCAGCTTGACGGGGCACGGGAACACTGAAGCTTTCTTT.